These 10 T cell receptor beta chains share one sample of origin, sequenced in a study of T cell responses to AZD1222 COVID-19 vaccine. Sequencing used immunoSEQ multiplex PCR; TCRdb keeps in-frame clones, though not all of them. The sample has more than 150,000 clones; about 86% are singletons. The sequenced sample was peripheral blood, obtained on day 0 of AZD1222 vaccination. The receptors derive from an adult in good health.

This clone appeared a single time. The chain has TRBV6-5 and TRBJ1-2; 7 bases align to TRBD1. The CDR3 is 13 residues long. The junction had 5 bases not matched to a gene; V was cut back by 6 bases and J by 4 bases. Germline V gene data show CDR1 as MNHEY and CDR2 as SVGAGI. CDR3 DNA sequence: TGTGCCAGCAGACCCGGACAGGCCTATGGCTACACCTTC. This encodes CASRPGQAYGYTF.

The chain uses TRBV13 and TRBJ1-2; D possibly corresponds to TRBD1 (5 bases). V dropped 5 bases and J dropped 4 bases, with 14 bases sitting between them. Per the germline V gene, CDR1 is PRHDT and CDR2 is FYEKMQ (reference sequence). The CDR3 spans 14 residues. The CDR3 sequence is CASSRAQGVYGYTF. CDR3 in DNA: TGTGCCAGCAGCCGCGCCCAGGGCGTCTATGGCTACACCTTC.

This clone was seen a single time. The CDR3 here is CSGGLASGTDTQYF. CDR3 coding DNA: TGCAGCGGCGGACTAGCGAGCGGGACAGATACGCAGTATTTT. This chain connects TRBV29-1 to TRBJ2-3, with 9 bases aligning to TRBD2. Germline V gives CDR1 SQVTM, CDR2 ANQGSEA. The CDR3 is 14 amino acids. The ends lost 7 bases at V and 3 bases at J; junction bases unmatched: 8.

V usage is TRBV7-2 and J usage is TRBJ2-7; D unresolved. The CDR3 is 15 residues long. V shed 3 bases and J shed 3 bases, with 15 bases lying between them. Germline V gives CDR1 SGHTA, CDR2 FQGNSA. The CDR3 coding sequence is TGTGCCAGCAGCTTGGGCGGATTTAGGAGCTACGAGCAGTACTTC. Translated: CASSLGGFRSYEQYF.

This clone occurred once. V and J are TRBV21-1 and TRBJ2-5. TRBV21-1 is marked as a pseudogene. This CDR3 has 16 residues. The CDR3 bases are TGTGCCAGCAGCAAAGTGAAAGGGGCGGGTAAAGAGACCCAGTACTTC. The encoded protein is CASSKVKGAGKETQYF.

The chain carries TRBV19 and TRBJ1-5; unclear D gene. V was shortened by 6 bases and J by 3 bases, with 9 bases between the two germline ends. Germline lookup yields CDR1 LNHDA and CDR2 SQIVND (reference sequence). The CDR3 length is 13 residues. The CDR3 sequence is CASRTYPNQPQHF. DNA for the CDR3: TGTGCCAGTAGAACATACCCCAATCAGCCCCAGCATTTT.

The chain carries TRBV7-6 and TRBJ2-5, with 14 bases fitting TRBD2. V gave up 6 bases and J gave up 13 bases; unmatched junction bases: 10. This CDR3 contains 14 residues. Per the germline V gene, CDR1 is SGHVS and CDR2 is FNYEAQ. This CDR3 reads CASRSGLAGGIWYF. The DNA for the CDR3 is TGTGCCAGCAGGTCCGGACTAGCGGGAGGAATCTGGTACTTC.

The gene calls are TRBV6-1 and TRBJ2-6; TRBD1 matches at 7 bases. This CDR3 comprises 16 residues. Germline V lookup: CDR1 MNHNS, CDR2 SASEGT. V trimming: 2 bases; J trimming: 1 base; junction bases outside the gene matches: 2. CDR3 coding DNA: TGTGCCAGCAGTGAAAACAGGGGATCTGGGGCCAACGTCCTGACTTTC. It translates to CASSENRGSGANVLTF.

This clone was seen more than once but under ten times. The CDR3 here is CASSSTGASTDTQYF. Here the CDR3 DNA reads TGTGCCAGCTCATCTACAGGAGCTAGCACAGATACGCAGTATTTT. The V call is TRBV18, the J call TRBJ2-3, with D perhaps TRBD1 (5 bases). Germline V gene lookup returns CDR1 KGHSH and CDR2 LQKENI. V lost 5 bases to trimming and J lost 0 bases, with 12 bases between them. This CDR3 region has 15 residues.

This chain joins TRBV14 and TRBJ1-2, with D tentatively TRBD1 (6 bases). Germline assignment: CDR1 SGHDN and CDR2 FVKESK. The CDR3 runs to 13 residues. Trimming left V 1 base short and J 8 bases short, with 11 bases between. The DNA for the CDR3 is TGTGCCAGCAGCCAAGTGGAGGGGGTAGGCTACACCTTC. This sequence encodes CASSQVEGVGYTF.